These T cell receptor beta chains were read from a single sample in a study of OX40 agonist ivuxolimab in advanced cancers. TCRdb's table, derived via immunoSEQ multiplex PCR, lists solely in-frame clones and lacks some. The sample yields 69,000 or so clones, roughly 84% seen once. Specimen: CD4+ or CD8+ T cells sorted from blood, collected in a trial of the OX40 agonist ivuxolimab. These receptors originate from an adult with an advanced solid tumor such as melanoma, head and neck, liver or kidney cancer. Both conserved end residues are part of each CDR3. The order of the fields is clone size, J gene, D gene, V gene, CDR3 protein, CDR3 DNA. The D gene is left open where the match is weak. Size is stated for part of the rows, as once, few or many counts, or as a class when the clone is expanded.

. | TRBJ2-3 | . | TRBV9 | CASSVDQGRGRADTQYF | TGTGCCAGCAGCGTTGATCAGGGGCGGGGAAGGGCAGATACGCAGTATTTT
. | TRBJ1-2 | TRBD1 | TRBV6-5 | CASSKQGATYGYTF | TGTGCCAGCAGTAAACAGGGGGCCACCTATGGCTACACCTTC
. | TRBJ2-7 | TRBD1 | TRBV19 | CASSTRRQGSYEQYF | TGTGCCAGTAGTACGCGTCGACAGGGATCCTACGAGCAGTACTTC
. | TRBJ1-1 | . | TRBV7-8 | CASSFGRHTEAFF | TGTGCCAGCAGCTTCGGACGGCACACTGAAGCTTTCTTT
. | TRBJ1-5 | TRBD1 | TRBV19 | CASKQDRGDGNQPQHF | TGTGCCAGTAAACAGGACAGGGGAGATGGCAATCAGCCCCAGCATTTT
few | TRBJ1-5 | . | TRBV15 | CATSSQGNNQPQHF | TGTGCCACCAGCAGCCAGGGGAACAATCAGCCCCAGCATTTT
. | TRBJ2-7 | . | TRBV4-2 | CASSLVGNPYEQYF | TGTGCCAGCAGCTTGGTAGGGAACCCCTACGAGCAGTACTTC
few | TRBJ2-7 | TRBD1 | TRBV19 | CASRKTGDEQYF | TGTGCCAGTAGAAAGACAGGGGACGAGCAGTACTTC
. | TRBJ2-7 | TRBD1 | TRBV23-1 | CASSQGDRGTYEQYF | TGCGCCAGCAGTCAGGGGGACAGGGGGACCTACGAGCAGTACTTC
. | TRBJ2-5 | . | TRBV9 | CASSVVDSPSTQYF | TGTGCCAGCAGCGTAGTTGACAGCCCAAGCACCCAGTACTTC
. | TRBJ1-5 | TRBD1 | TRBV6-6 | CASSSGTGVQPQHF | TGTGCCAGCAGTTCCGGGACAGGGGTTCAGCCCCAGCATTTT
once | TRBJ1-3 | . | TRBV19 | CASRLTGSGNTIYF | TGTGCCAGTAGACTCACAGGCTCTGGAAACACCATATATTTT
. | TRBJ2-7 | . | TRBV15 | CATSRRGSYEQYF | TGTGCCACCAGCAGAAGGGGTTCCTACGAGCAGTACTTC
once | TRBJ1-2 | . | TRBV7-2 | CASSLVYAGGNGYTF | TGTGCCAGCAGCTTAGTCTATGCTGGAGGGAATGGCTACACCTTC
. | TRBJ2-3 | TRBD2 | TRBV19 | CASSIRVAGRTDTQYF | TGTGCCAGTAGTATAAGGGTAGCGGGCCGCACAGATACGCAGTATTTT
. | TRBJ1-5 | . | TRBV5-1 | CASSQKQGAPQHF | TGCGCCAGCAGCCAGAAACAGGGCGCGCCCCAGCATTTT
. | TRBJ2-1 | TRBD2 | TRBV10-2 | CASNAGLAHLNEQFF | TGCGCCAGTAACGCGGGACTAGCGCACCTCAATGAGCAGTTCTTC
. | TRBJ2-2 | TRBD1 | TRBV7-3 | CASSVRSGTANTGELFF | TGTGCCAGCAGCGTAAGGTCCGGGACAGCCAACACCGGGGAGCTGTTTTTT
. | TRBJ2-1 | . | TRBV7-9 | CASSLAERDKQFF | TGTGCCAGCAGCTTAGCGGAGAGGGATAAGCAGTTCTTC
few | TRBJ1-2 | TRBD1 | TRBV18 | CASSPQVTGEGYTF | TGTGCCAGCTCACCACAGGTGACAGGGGAAGGCTACACCTTC
. | TRBJ2-1 | . | TRBV1 | CTSSRGQACPYNEQFF | TGCACCAGCAGCCGAGGACAGGCTTGCCCCTACAATGAGCAGTTCTTC
. | TRBJ1-5 | . | TRBV15 | CATSSGGAAQPQHF | TGTGCCACCAGCTCCGGCGGGGCAGCACAGCCCCAGCATTTT
. | TRBJ1-5 | . | TRBV19 | CASSILLRRGRGQPQHF | TGTGCCAGTAGTATCCTACTACGGAGGGGGAGGGGTCAGCCCCAGCATTTT
. | TRBJ2-7 | . | TRBV18 | CASSPRAGARYEQYF | TGTGCCAGCTCACCACGGGCGGGGGCTAGGTACGAGCAGTACTTC
. | TRBJ2-5 | TRBD2 | TRBV5-1 | CATRGGAQETQYF | TGCGCCACACGCGGGGGGGCGCAAGAGACCCAGTACTTC
. | TRBJ1-4 | . | TRBV5-1 | CASSSQGGEKLFF | TGCGCCAGCAGCTCCCAGGGCGGTGAAAAACTGTTTTTT
. | TRBJ1-1 | . | TRBV20-1 | CSAREAQGAFF | TGCAGTGCTAGAGAGGCCCAGGGAGCTTTCTTT
. | TRBJ2-7 | . | TRBV28 | CASSFEENYEQYF | TGTGCCAGCAGTTTCGAGGAAAACTACGAGCAGTACTTC
. | TRBJ1-1 | . | TRBV4-1 | CASNRSPQGRTNTEAFF | TGCGCCAGCAACCGGTCCCCGCAGGGTAGGACGAACACTGAAGCTTTCTTT
. | TRBJ1-2 | . | TRBV6-6 | CASTRGYYTF | TGTGCCAGCACTCGGGGCTACTACACCTTC
. | TRBJ2-7 | . | TRBV5-4 | CASSLDEGSEQYF | TGTGCCAGCAGCTTGGATGAGGGAAGCGAGCAGTACTTC
. | TRBJ2-7 | . | TRBV19 | CASSIDSAGAGSRSSEQYF | TGTGCCAGTAGTATAGATTCGGCGGGGGCGGGCTCCCGATCTTCGGAGCAGTACTTC
once | TRBJ2-1 | . | TRBV11-2 | CASSLGGRIAYNEQFF | TGTGCCAGCAGCTTAGGGGGGCGGATTGCCTACAATGAGCAGTTCTTC
. | TRBJ1-2 | TRBD1 | TRBV7-2 | CASSGTVLYGYTF | TGTGCCAGCAGCGGGACAGTGCTCTATGGCTACACCTTC
. | TRBJ2-5 | . | TRBV6-5 | CASSYSTGVGETQYF | TGTGCCAGCAGTTACTCGACTGGGGTAGGGGAGACCCAGTACTTC
. | TRBJ2-7 | TRBD2 | TRBV4-2 | CASSLGGPYEQYF | TGTGCCAGCAGCTTGGGAGGGCCCTACGAGCAGTACTTC
. | TRBJ2-1 | TRBD2 | TRBV2 | CASSEVGGNEQFF | TGTGCCAGCAGTGAAGTCGGGGGGAATGAGCAGTTCTTC
. | TRBJ2-4 | . | TRBV27 | CASSPLYGGTSRNIQYF | TGTGCCAGCAGTCCGTTATATGGGGGGACATCAAGGAACATTCAGTACTTC
. | TRBJ1-6 | . | TRBV4-2 | CASSQEDSYNSPLHF | TGTGCCAGCAGCCAGGAGGACTCCTATAATTCACCCCTCCACTTT
. | TRBJ2-5 | TRBD2 | TRBV5-1 | CASSLAGLEKTQYF | TGCGCCAGCAGCCTGGCGGGACTAGAAAAGACCCAGTACTTC
. | TRBJ1-2 | TRBD1 | TRBV9 | CASQGATTAGYTF | TGTGCCAGTCAGGGGGCCACAACGGCCGGCTACACCTTC
. | TRBJ2-7 | . | TRBV6-5 | CASSYGFTEHSYEQYF | TGTGCCAGCAGTTACGGGTTCACGGAACACTCCTACGAGCAGTACTTC
. | TRBJ2-1 | . | TRBV11-1 | CASSLRLEEGMRRFF | TGTGCCAGCAGCTTACGGCTAGAAGAGGGGATGCGTCGGTTCTTC
once | TRBJ1-6 | TRBD1 | TRBV4-1 | CASSPWTGENSPLHF | TGCGCCAGCAGCCCATGGACAGGGGAAAATTCACCCCTCCACTTT
. | TRBJ2-7 | TRBD2 | TRBV28 | CATRGTSGFYEQYF | TGTGCCACGAGGGGGACTAGCGGTTTCTACGAGCAGTACTTC
. | TRBJ2-3 | . | TRBV7-9 | CASSLDEGLLTDTQYF | TGTGCCAGCAGCTTGGATGAGGGACTGCTCACAGATACGCAGTATTTT
once | TRBJ1-1 | . | TRBV5-4 | CASSFGGQMNTEAFF | TGTGCCAGCAGCTTCGGAGGACAGATGAACACTGAAGCTTTCTTT
. | TRBJ1-2 | . | TRBV6-1 | CASHNAGSYGYTF | TGTGCCAGCCACAACGCGGGGTCCTATGGCTACACCTTC
. | TRBJ1-2 | TRBD1 | TRBV25-1 | CASSEPGTGSISRGYTF | TGTGCCAGCAGTGAACCCGGGACAGGGTCTATATCGAGGGGCTACACCTTC
. | TRBJ1-2 | TRBD1 | TRBV28 | CASNPTGGTYGYTF | TGTGCCAGCAATCCTACAGGGGGGACCTATGGCTACACCTTC
. | TRBJ1-4 | . | TRBV7-2 | CASTQGQKLFF | TGTGCCAGCACCCAGGGACAAAAACTGTTTTTT
. | TRBJ2-1 | . | TRBV10-2 | CASRRGPSYNEQFF | TGCGCCAGCAGGAGGGGACCCTCCTACAATGAGCAGTTCTTC
. | TRBJ2-5 | . | TRBV28 | CASSLGGGRTQYF | TGTGCCAGCAGTTTAGGAGGGGGGAGAACCCAGTACTTC